This T cell receptor beta chain was recorded in a study of blood T cell repertoires in COVID-19. This CDR3 is 12 amino acids long. Germline CDR1 LGHDT, CDR2 YNNKEL (reference sequence). Trimming took off 1 base at V and 9 bases at J, with 4 bases between the two ends. Recruitment covered about 25 US areas and drew participants whose ages spanned about 18 to 89 years. Authors' methods: Reference gene primer amplification gave nucleated cell count estimates. Data came from immunoSEQ multiplex PCR; TCRdb stores just in-frame clones and leaves some out. From that table come the V and J calls and clone size; the DNA was used to work out D and trimming. The table shows over 300,000 clones, with around nine tenths occurring only once.

V and J are TRBV3-1 (or the pseudogene TRBV3-2) and TRBJ1-6; no reliable D call. The sequenced sample was PBMCs or T cells enriched from blood (not recorded which). The source of this sequence is a woman in her twenties or thirties with acute COVID-19. CDR3 DNA: TGTGCCAGCAGCCAAGGGAGTTCACCCCTCCACTTT. This sequence encodes CASSQGSSPLHF.